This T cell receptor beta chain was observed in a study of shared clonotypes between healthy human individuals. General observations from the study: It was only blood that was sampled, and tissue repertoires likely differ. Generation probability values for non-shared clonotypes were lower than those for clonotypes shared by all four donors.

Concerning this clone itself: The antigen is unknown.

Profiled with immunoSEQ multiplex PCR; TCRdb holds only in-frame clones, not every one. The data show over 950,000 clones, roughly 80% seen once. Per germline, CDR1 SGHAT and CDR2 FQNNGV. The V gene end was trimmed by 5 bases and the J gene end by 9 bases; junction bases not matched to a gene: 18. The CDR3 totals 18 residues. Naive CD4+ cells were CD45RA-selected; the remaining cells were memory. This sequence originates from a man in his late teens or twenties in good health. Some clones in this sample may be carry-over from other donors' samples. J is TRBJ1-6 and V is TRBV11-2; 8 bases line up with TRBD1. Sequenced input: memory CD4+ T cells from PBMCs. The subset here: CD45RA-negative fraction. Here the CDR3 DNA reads TGTGCCAGCAGCCCCCCCCTCCGGCAGGGGGCCTTAGGTTCACCCCTCCACTTT. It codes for CASSPPLRQGALGSPLHF. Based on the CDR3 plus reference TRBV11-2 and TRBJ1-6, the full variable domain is EAGVAQSPRYKIIEKRQSVAFWCNPISGHATLYWYQQILGQGPKLLIQFQNNGVVDDSQLPKDRFSAERLKGVDSTLKIQPAKLEDSAVYLCASSPPLRQGALGSPLHFGNGTRLTVT.